These T cell receptor beta chains were read from a single sample in a study of cytomegalovirus exposure and HLA in healthy donors. Using immunoSEQ multiplex PCR, the repertoire was profiled, and TCRdb retains in-frame clones only, with some absent. The sample lists over 200,000 clones, 70% to 85% seen once, with around 2.9% in the top ten. Sequencing was carried out using PBMCs. These TCRs come from an older woman in good health and CMV-seropositive. Each CDR3 is given with its conserved first and last residue. The order of the fields is J gene, V gene, CDR3 protein.

J: TRBJ1-4
V: TRBV19
CDR3: CASSIVGELGEKLFF

J: TRBJ2-4
V: TRBV29-1
CDR3: CSVEVAGTKNIQYF

J: TRBJ1-1
V: TRBV10-3
CDR3: CAISEAGQRLVPEAFF

J: TRBJ2-7
V: TRBV14
CDR3: CASKGTSGSYEQYF

J: TRBJ2-7
V: TRBV19
CDR3: CASSPGTASYEQYF

J: TRBJ2-7
V: TRBV10-3
CDR3: CAISEPIGRPHYEQYF

J: TRBJ2-7
V: TRBV7-7
CDR3: CASSWGQGASYEQYF

J: TRBJ2-5
V: TRBV5-4
CDR3: CASSPDFGQETQYF

J: TRBJ1-3
V: TRBV13
CDR3: CASSYTGNTIYF

J: TRBJ1-1
V: TRBV6-5
CDR3: CASSYSYRATEAFF

J: TRBJ2-7
V: TRBV9
CDR3: CASSVGTSGRDLYEQYF

J: TRBJ1-5
V: TRBV5-6
CDR3: CASSWGGRRDQPQHF

J: TRBJ1-2
V: TRBV25-1
CDR3: CASSEPGSSYGYTF

J: TRBJ2-5
V: TRBV5-1
CDR3: CASSLDAGVKTQYF